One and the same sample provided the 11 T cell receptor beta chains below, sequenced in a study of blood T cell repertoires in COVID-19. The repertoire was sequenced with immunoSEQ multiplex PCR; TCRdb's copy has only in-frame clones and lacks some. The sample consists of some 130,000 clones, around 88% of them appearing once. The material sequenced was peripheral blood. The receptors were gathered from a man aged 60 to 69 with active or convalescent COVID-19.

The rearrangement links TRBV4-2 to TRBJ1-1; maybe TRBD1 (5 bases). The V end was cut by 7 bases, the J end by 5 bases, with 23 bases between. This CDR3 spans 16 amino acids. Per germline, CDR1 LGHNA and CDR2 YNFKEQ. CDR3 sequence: CASNPGSWGENTEAFF. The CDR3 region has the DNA TGTGCCAGCAACCCTGGGTCGTGGGGCGAAAATACTGAAGCTTTCTTT.

Here the CDR3 reads CASSLGLAGGHEQYF. As DNA, the CDR3 is TGCGCCAGCAGCCTAGGACTAGCGGGGGGCCACGAGCAGTACTTC. This chain connects TRBV5-1 to TRBJ2-7; 14 positions match TRBD2. The CDR3 totals 15 residues. Germline V CDR1 and CDR2: SGHRS, YFSETQ. V was pared by 4 bases and J by 5 bases, with 5 bases of the junction left unmatched.

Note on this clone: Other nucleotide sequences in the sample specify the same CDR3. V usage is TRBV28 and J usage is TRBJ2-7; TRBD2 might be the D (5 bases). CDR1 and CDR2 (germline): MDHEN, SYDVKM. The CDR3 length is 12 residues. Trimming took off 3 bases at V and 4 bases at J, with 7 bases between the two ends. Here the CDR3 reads CASSLGAYEQYF. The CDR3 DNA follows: TGTGCCAGCAGTTTGGGAGCGTACGAGCAGTACTTC. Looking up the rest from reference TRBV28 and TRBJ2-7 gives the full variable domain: DVKVTQSSRYLVKRTGEKVFLECVQDMDHENMFWYRQDPGLGLRLIYFSYDVKMKEKGDIPEGYSVSREKKERFSLILESASTNQTSMYLCASSLGAYEQYFGPGTRLTVT.

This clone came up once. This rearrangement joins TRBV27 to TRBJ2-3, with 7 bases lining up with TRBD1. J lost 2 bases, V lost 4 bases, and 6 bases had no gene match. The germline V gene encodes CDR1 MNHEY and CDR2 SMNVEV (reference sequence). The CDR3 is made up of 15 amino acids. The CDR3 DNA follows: TGTGCCAGCAGTTCCCGGGACAGTTACACAGATACGCAGTATTTT. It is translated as CASSSRDSYTDTQYF.

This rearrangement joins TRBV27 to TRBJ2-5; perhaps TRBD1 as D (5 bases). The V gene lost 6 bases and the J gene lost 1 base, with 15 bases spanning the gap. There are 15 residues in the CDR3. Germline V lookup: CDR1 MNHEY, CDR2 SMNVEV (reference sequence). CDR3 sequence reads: CASSPTDRPQETQYF. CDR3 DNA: TGTGCCAGCAGCCCTACCGACAGACCCCAAGAGACCCAGTACTTC.

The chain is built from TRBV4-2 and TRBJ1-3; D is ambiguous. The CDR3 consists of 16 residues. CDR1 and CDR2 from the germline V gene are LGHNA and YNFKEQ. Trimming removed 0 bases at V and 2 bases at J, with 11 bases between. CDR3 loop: CASSQEHKRAGNTIYF. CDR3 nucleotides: TGTGCCAGCAGCCAAGAGCACAAACGTGCTGGAAACACCATATATTTT.

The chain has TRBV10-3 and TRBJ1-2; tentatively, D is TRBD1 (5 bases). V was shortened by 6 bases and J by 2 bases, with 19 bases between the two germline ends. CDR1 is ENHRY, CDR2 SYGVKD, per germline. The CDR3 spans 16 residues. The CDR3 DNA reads TGTGCCATCAGCCAGGCGGGGGAGGGTGCGAACTATGGCTACACCTTC. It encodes CAISQAGEGANYGYTF.

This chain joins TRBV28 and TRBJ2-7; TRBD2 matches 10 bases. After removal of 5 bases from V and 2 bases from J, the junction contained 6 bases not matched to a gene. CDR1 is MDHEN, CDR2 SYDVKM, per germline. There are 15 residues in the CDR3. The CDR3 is CASSHRTSGTYEQYF. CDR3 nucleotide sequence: TGTGCCAGCAGTCATCGGACTAGCGGAACCTACGAGCAGTACTTC.

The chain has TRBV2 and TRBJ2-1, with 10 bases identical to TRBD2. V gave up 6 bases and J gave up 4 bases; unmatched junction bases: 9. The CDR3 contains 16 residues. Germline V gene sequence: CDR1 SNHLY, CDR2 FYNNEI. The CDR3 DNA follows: TGTGCCAGCAGGTATCAACTAGCGGGAAGGTACAATGAGCAGTTCTTC. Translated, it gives CASRYQLAGRYNEQFF.

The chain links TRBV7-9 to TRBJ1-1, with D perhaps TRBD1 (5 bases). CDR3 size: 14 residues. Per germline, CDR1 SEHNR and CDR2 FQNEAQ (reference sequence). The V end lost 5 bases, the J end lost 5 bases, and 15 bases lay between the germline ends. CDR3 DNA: TGTGCCAGCAGCCGTAGTGGGGCCGAGACTGAAGCTTTCTTT. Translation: CASSRSGAETEAFF.

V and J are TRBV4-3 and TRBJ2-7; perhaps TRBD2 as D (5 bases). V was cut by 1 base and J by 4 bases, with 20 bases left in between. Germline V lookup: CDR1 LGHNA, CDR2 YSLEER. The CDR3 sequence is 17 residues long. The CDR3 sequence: CASSQVGVGGRVYEQYF. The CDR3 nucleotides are TGCGCCAGCAGCCAAGTGGGAGTCGGCGGCCGCGTTTACGAGCAGTACTTC.